This T cell receptor (beta chain) came from a study of cytomegalovirus exposure and HLA in healthy donors. General study results and limits: Researchers catalogued around 150 TCR beta chains as cytomegalovirus-associated. CMV serostatus alone was available as immune exposure information.

CDR1 SEHNR and CDR2 FQNEAQ come from the germline V gene (reference sequence). The V and J ends lost 1 base and 7 bases respectively, with 13 bases between them. The CDR3 spans 14 residues. Comment on this clone: Its matching antigen is unknown.

The PCR had 60 Vbeta and 13 Jbeta primers. Repertoires were generated with immunoSEQ multiplex PCR, while TCRdb's copy carries only in-frame clones and drops some. The table includes around 150,000 clones, around 74% detected once. This chain joins TRBV7-9 and TRBJ1-2, with TRBD1 as a possible D gene (5 bases). Sequencing was carried out using PBMCs. This TCR was sampled from a female donor in good health and CMV-seronegative. CDR3 in DNA: TGTGCCAGCAGCTTAGATCTCAGGGAGGTTGGCTACACCTTC. Protein sequence: CASSLDLREVGYTF. Variable domain in full (rest from reference TRBV7-9 and TRBJ1-2): DTGVSQNPRHKITKRGQNVTFRCDPISEHNRLYWYRQTLGQGPEFLTYFQNEAQLEKSRLLSDRFSAERPKGSFSTLEIQRTEQGDSAMYLCASSLDLREVGYTFGSGTRLTVV.